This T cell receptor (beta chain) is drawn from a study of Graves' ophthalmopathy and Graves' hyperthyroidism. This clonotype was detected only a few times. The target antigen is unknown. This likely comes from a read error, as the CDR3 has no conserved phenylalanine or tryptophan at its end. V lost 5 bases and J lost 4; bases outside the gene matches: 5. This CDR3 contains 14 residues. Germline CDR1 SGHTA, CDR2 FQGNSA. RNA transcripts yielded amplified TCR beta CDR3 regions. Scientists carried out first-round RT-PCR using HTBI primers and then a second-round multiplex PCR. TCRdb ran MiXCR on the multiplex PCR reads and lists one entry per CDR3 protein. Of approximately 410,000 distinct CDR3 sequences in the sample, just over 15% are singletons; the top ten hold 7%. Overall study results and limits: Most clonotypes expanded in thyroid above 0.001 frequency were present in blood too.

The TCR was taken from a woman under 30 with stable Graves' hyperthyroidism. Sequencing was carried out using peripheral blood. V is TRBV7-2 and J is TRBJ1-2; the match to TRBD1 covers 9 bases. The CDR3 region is CASSGQTGGYGYTY. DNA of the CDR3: TGTGCCAGCAGCGGTCAGACAGGGGGCTATGGCTACACCTAC.